The 17 T cell receptor beta chains below come from one sample, sequenced in a study of cytomegalovirus exposure and HLA in healthy donors. PCR involved 60 Vbeta and 13 Jbeta primers. This table comes from immunoSEQ multiplex PCR, and its TCRdb copy is limited to in-frame clones, with some not included. The sample shows some 150,000 clones, about four fifths of them seen only once. The sample taken for sequencing was PBMCs. These receptors were collected from a woman in her 40s in good health and CMV-seropositive.

The chain is built from TRBV11-2 and TRBJ2-3; 8 bases align to TRBD1. V shed 3 bases, J shed 3 bases, and the junction held 8 bases outside the gene matches. There are 16 residues in the CDR3. The germline V gene has CDR1 SGHAT and CDR2 FQNNGV. CDR3 bases: TGTGCCAGCAGCTTTTGGAGGCAGGGGGCAACAGATACGCAGTATTTT. This codes for CASSFWRQGATDTQYF.

The chain recombines TRBV19 with TRBJ1-2, with 10 nucleotides matching TRBD1. Germline V gene sequence: CDR1 LNHDA, CDR2 SQIVND (reference sequence). Trimming removed 7 bases from V and 0 bases from J; junction bases left unmatched: 14. The CDR3 has 18 residues. The CDR3: CASIPRGDRGKSNYGYTF. Here the CDR3 DNA reads TGTGCCAGTATTCCAAGGGGGGACAGGGGCAAGTCTAACTATGGCTACACCTTC. The variable domain in full, completed from reference TRBV19 and TRBJ1-2, reads DGGITQSPKYLFRKEGQNVTLSCEQNLNHDAMYWYRQDPGQGLRLIYYSQIVNDFQKGDIAEGYSVSREKKESFPLTVTSAQKNPTAFYLCASIPRGDRGKSNYGYTFGSGTRLTVV.

This clone was observed a single time. V usage is TRBV2 and J usage is TRBJ2-7; D is perhaps TRBD1 (5 bases). V gave up 6 bases and J gave up 4 bases, with 13 bases separating them. Germline V gives CDR1 SNHLY, CDR2 FYNNEI. This CDR3 is 13 amino acids long. The CDR3: CASSSGAAYEQYF. As DNA, the CDR3 is TGTGCCAGCAGCAGTGGGGCGGCTTACGAGCAGTACTTC.

This rearrangement joins TRBV9 to TRBJ2-3; D is possibly TRBD1 (6 bases). The V gene lost 0 bases and the J gene lost 4 bases, with 9 bases spanning the gap. This CDR3 region has 14 residues. Germline lookup yields CDR1 SGDLS and CDR2 YYNGEE. CDR3: CASSVGGRPDTQYF. CDR3 nucleotide sequence: TGTGCCAGCAGCGTAGGGGGGCGTCCAGATACGCAGTATTTT.

This chain joins TRBV7-7 and TRBJ2-1; 13 nucleotides line up with TRBD2. The CDR3 has 15 amino acids. CDR1 is SSHAT, CDR2 FNYEAQ, per germline (reference sequence). V lost 2 bases and J lost 10; bases outside the gene matches: 5. CDR3 coding DNA: TGTGCCAGCAGCTTAACACTAGCGGGAGGGGAGGAGCAGTTCTTC. This encodes CASSLTLAGGEEQFF.

The CDR3 DNA reads as TGTGCCAGCAGCTTAGAAGGGTGGGGAAGGGGGCAGTTCTTC. Translated, it gives CASSLEGWGRGQFF. The chain couples TRBV7-3 to TRBJ2-1; tentatively, D is TRBD1 (5 bases). Trimming took 2 bases from V and 12 from J, leaving 17 bases between them. Germline lookup yields CDR1 SGHTA and CDR2 FQGTGA. There are 14 residues in the CDR3.

This clone was detected only once. The chain uses TRBV28 and TRBJ1-5; D ambiguous. CDR1 is MDHEN and CDR2 is SYDVKM in the germline V gene. Trimming removed 3 bases at V and 6 bases at J, with 15 bases between. This CDR3 is built from 15 residues. CDR3 protein: CASSFPLRGRQPQHF. CDR3 sequence (DNA): TGTGCCAGCAGTTTTCCCCTTCGGGGTCGTCAGCCCCAGCATTTT.

This chain connects TRBV5-4 to TRBJ2-7, with TRBD1 identical over 7 bases. CDR3 length: 14 amino acids. CDR1 is SGHNT and CDR2 is YYREEE in the germline V gene (reference sequence). The V gene end was trimmed by 5 bases and the J gene end by 6 bases; junction bases not matched to a gene: 11. CDR3: CASSGQGENSEQYF. The DNA of the CDR3 is TGTGCCAGCAGTGGCCAGGGGGAAAATAGCGAGCAGTACTTC.

The chain joins TRBV7-3 to TRBJ2-3, with 7 positions matching TRBD2. Unmatched junction bases numbered 6, after V lost 5 bases and J lost 4 bases. The CDR3 totals 14 residues. Germline-derived CDR1 and CDR2 are SGHTA and FQGTGA. The CDR3 DNA follows: TGTGCCAGCAGCGACGGGACTACTTCAGATACGCAGTATTTT. Its translation: CASSDGTTSDTQYF.

V gene TRBV7-9 combines with J gene TRBJ2-5; D is ambiguous. The V end was cut by 5 bases, the J end by 5 bases, with 15 bases between. This CDR3 contains 14 residues. Germline CDR1 and CDR2: SEHNR and FQNEAQ (reference sequence). This chain's CDR3 is CASSPTESRETQYF. For the CDR3, the DNA is TGTGCCAGCAGCCCAACAGAATCCCGGGAGACCCAGTACTTC. Filled out from reference TRBV7-9 and TRBJ2-5, the complete variable domain reads DTGVSQNPRHKITKRGQNVTFRCDPISEHNRLYWYRQTLGQGPEFLTYFQNEAQLEKSRLLSDRFSAERPKGSFSTLEIQRTEQGDSAMYLCASSPTESRETQYFGPGTRLLVL.

Worth noting for this clone: The junction departs from germline at one end; a sequencing error may be responsible. This chain connects TRBV4-1 to TRBJ2-7, with D possibly TRBD2 on 6 matching bases. Germline values: CDR1 MGHRA, CDR2 YSYEKL. The CDR3 extends over 16 amino acids. This CDR3 is CASGQGAGLPSYEQYF. CDR3 sequence (DNA): TGCGCCAGCGGCCAAGGAGCGGGCCTTCCGTCCTACGAGCAGTACTTC.

The J gene is TRBJ2-2, the V gene TRBV7-2, with unresolved D. V shed 2 bases and J shed 4 bases, with 5 bases lying between them. In germline, CDR1 is SGHTA, CDR2 FQGNSA. The CDR3 covers 13 residues. The chain's CDR3 is CASSLIGTGELFF. CDR3 coding DNA: TGTGCCAGCAGCTTAATCGGCACCGGGGAGCTGTTTTTT.

The chain employs TRBV6-1 and TRBJ1-1, with D uncertain. The CDR3 spans 13 residues. CDR1 and CDR2 (germline): MNHNS, SASEGT. Trimming took off 5 bases at V and 1 base at J, with 8 bases between the two ends. CDR3 sequence reads: CASSYLANTEAFF. The CDR3 bases are TGTGCCAGCAGTTATCTGGCGAACACTGAAGCTTTCTTT.

This clone was counted once. The rearrangement links TRBV13 to TRBJ1-2, with D possibly TRBD1 on 6 matching bases. Germline values: CDR1 PRHDT, CDR2 FYEKMQ (reference sequence). The CDR3 sequence is 12 residues long. Trimming removed 3 bases from V and 8 bases from J, with 10 bases in between. The CDR3 bases are TGTGCCAGCAGCTTCTACAGGGCGGGCTACACCTTC. Its protein is CASSFYRAGYTF.

This rearrangement joins TRBV2 to TRBJ2-7, with 7 nucleotides matching TRBD1. Trimming removed 4 bases from V and 0 bases from J; junction bases left unmatched: 6. The CDR3 totals 15 residues. Germline values: CDR1 SNHLY, CDR2 FYNNEI. The CDR3 sequence: CASSGDRAYSYEQYF. In DNA, the CDR3 is TGTGCCAGCAGTGGTGACAGGGCTTACTCCTACGAGCAGTACTTC. The full variable domain, in which reference TRBV2 and TRBJ2-7 provide the parts outside the CDR3, is EPEVTQTPSHQVTQMGQEVILRCVPISNHLYFYWYRQILGQKVEFLVSFYNNEISEKSEIFDDQFSVERPDGSNFTLKIRSTKLEDSAMYFCASSGDRAYSYEQYFGPGTRLTVT.

The V call is TRBV27, the J call TRBJ2-2, with TRBD2 matching over 8 bases. The CDR3 is made up of 15 amino acids. With 5 bases clipped from V and 4 bases from J, the junction kept 6 bases outside the gene matches. Germline V gene lookup returns CDR1 MNHEY and CDR2 SMNVEV (reference sequence). For the CDR3, the DNA is TGTGCCAGCAGTCCGTCGGGGGGGGTCACCGGGGAGCTGTTTTTT. Encoded protein: CASSPSGGVTGELFF.

The CDR3 coding sequence is TGTGCCAGCAGCTTAGCCGGGGGACTAGCGGGGGGGCAAGAGACCCAGTACTTC. The encoded protein is CASSLAGGLAGGQETQYF. The V and J genes are TRBV7-2 and TRBJ2-5; 16 bases agree with TRBD2. The CDR3 totals 18 residues. V lost 0 bases, J lost 2 bases, and 3 bases stayed unmatched. Germline loops: CDR1 SGHTA, CDR2 FQGNSA.